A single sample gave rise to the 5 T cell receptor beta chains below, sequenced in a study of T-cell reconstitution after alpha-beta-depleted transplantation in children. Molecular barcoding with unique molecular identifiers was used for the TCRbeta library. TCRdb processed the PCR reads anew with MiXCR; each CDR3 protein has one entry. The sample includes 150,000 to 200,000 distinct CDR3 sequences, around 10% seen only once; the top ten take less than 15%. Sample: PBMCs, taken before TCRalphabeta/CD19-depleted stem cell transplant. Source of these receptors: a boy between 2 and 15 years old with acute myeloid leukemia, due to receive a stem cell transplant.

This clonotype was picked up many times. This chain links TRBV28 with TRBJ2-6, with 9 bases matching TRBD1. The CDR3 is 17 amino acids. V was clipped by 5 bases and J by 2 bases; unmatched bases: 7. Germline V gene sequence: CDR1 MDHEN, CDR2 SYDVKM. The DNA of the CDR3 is TGTGCCAGCAGTCCAGGGACAGGGAGCCCTGGGGCCAACGTCCTGACTTTC. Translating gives CASSPGTGSPGANVLTF. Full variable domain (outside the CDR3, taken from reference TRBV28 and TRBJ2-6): DVKVTQSSRYLVKRTGEKVFLECVQDMDHENMFWYRQDPGLGLRLIYFSYDVKMKEKGDIPEGYSVSREKKERFSLILESASTNQTSMYLCASSPGTGSPGANVLTFGAGSRLTVL.

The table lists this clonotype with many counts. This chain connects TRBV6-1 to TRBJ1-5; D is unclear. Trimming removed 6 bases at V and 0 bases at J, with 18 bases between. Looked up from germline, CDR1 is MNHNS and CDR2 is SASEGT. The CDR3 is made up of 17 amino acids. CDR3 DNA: TGTGCCAGCAGCCCCCACTTTGGTATACCTAGCAATCAGCCCCAGCATTTT. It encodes CASSPHFGIPSNQPQHF.

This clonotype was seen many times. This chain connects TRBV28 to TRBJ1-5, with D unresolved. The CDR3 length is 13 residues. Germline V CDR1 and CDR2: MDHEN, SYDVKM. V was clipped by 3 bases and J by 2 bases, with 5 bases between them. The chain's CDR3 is CASSFFGNQPQHF. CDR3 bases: TGTGCCAGCAGTTTTTTTGGCAATCAGCCCCAGCATTTT.

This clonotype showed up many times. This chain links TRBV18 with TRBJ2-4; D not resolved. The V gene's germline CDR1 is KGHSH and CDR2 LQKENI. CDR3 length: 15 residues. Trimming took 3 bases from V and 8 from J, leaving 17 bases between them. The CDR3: CASSPQQRAGDIQYF. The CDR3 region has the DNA TGTGCCAGCTCACCCCAACAAAGGGCAGGTGACATTCAGTACTTC.

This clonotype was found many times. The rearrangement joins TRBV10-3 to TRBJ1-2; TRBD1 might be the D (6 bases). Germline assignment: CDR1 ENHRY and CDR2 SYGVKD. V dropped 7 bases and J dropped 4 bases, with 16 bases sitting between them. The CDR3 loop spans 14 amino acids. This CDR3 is CAITPGTNIYGYTF. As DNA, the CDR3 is TGTGCCATCACCCCCGGGACAAACATCTATGGCTACACCTTC.